This T cell receptor (beta chain) was found in a study of OX40 agonist ivuxolimab in advanced cancers. Findings and limits, study-wide: Antigen specificity remained undetermined for the expanded peripheral T cells. By week 6 at 0.1 to 3.0 mg/kg, blood CD4+ and CD8+ T cells had expanded clonally.

Turning to this clone: What it binds is unknown.

Data came from immunoSEQ multiplex PCR; TCRdb stores just in-frame clones and leaves some out. The sample comprises 30,000 or so clones, roughly 83% of which are singletons, and over 12% rests with the top ten. The sequencing here drew on CD4+ or CD8+ T cells sorted from blood, taken in a trial of the OX40 agonist ivuxolimab. This TCR was sampled from an adult with an advanced solid tumor such as melanoma, head and neck, liver or kidney cancer.

The CDR3 spells CASSGGWNEQFF. Written as DNA, the CDR3 is TGTGCCAGCAGCGGGGGGTGGAATGAGCAGTTCTTC. This chain joins TRBV5-4 and TRBJ2-1; tentative D call: TRBD2 (6 bases). The V and J ends lost 4 bases and 7 bases respectively, with 9 bases between them. The CDR3 is made up of 12 amino acids. The germline gives CDR1 SGHNT, CDR2 YYREEE (reference sequence).